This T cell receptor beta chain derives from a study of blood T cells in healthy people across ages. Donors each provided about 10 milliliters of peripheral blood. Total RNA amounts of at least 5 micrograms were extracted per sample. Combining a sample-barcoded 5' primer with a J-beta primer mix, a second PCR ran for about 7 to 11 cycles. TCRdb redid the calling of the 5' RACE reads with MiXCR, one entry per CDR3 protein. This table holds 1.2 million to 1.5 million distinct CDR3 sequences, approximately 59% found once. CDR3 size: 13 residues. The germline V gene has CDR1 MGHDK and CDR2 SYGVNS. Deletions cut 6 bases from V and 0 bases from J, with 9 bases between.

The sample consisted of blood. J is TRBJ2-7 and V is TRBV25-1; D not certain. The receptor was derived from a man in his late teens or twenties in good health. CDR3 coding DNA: TGTGCCAGCAGGGACGTGTCCTCCTACGAGCAGTACTTC. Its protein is CASRDVSSYEQYF.